This passage covers 22 T cell receptor beta chains from one sample sequenced in a study of shared clonotypes between healthy human individuals (dated by TCRdb to the early 2020s). The library was produced with the immunoSEQ multiplex PCR assay. In TCRdb, the immuneACCESS table is reduced to in-frame sequences with V and J assigned. These tables do not hold every clone; where another copy was compared, an unresolved V gene accounts for under half, and the others remain unexplained. The sample contains some 2,500,000 clones, less than 95% of them found a single time. 0.37% of the sample is in the top ten clones. The source material was naive CD4+ T cells from PBMCs. The intended sense of this specimen's cell subset or site label: CD45RA+ positively selected. These receptors came from a man younger than 30 in good health. Some clones in this sample may be carry-over from other donors' samples.

The V and J genes are TRBV18 and TRBJ2-1, with a possible D match to TRBD2 (5 bases). Trimming took off 1 base at V and 2 bases at J, with 12 bases between the two ends. The CDR3 is 16 residues long. Germline values: CDR1 KGHSH, CDR2 LQKENI. This CDR3 is CASSPLSGITYNEQFF. As DNA, the CDR3 is TGTGCCAGCTCACCACTATCGGGGATAACCTACAATGAGCAGTTCTTC. The full variable domain, completed using reference TRBV18 and TRBJ2-1, is NAGVMQNPRHLVRRRGQEARLRCSPMKGHSHVYWYRQLPEEGLKFMVYLQKENIIDESGMPKERFSAEFPKEGPSILRIQQVVRGDSAAYFCASSPLSGITYNEQFFGPGTRLTVL.

This chain joins TRBV27 and TRBJ2-7; TRBD2 might be the D (6 bases). Trimming took off 1 base at V and 2 bases at J, with 15 bases between the two ends. This CDR3 has 16 residues. CDR1 and CDR2 (germline): MNHEY, SMNVEV (reference sequence). The CDR3 is CASSLFGGTVAYEQYF. The DNA of the CDR3 is TGTGCCAGCAGTTTATTCGGCGGGACGGTTGCCTACGAGCAGTACTTC.

The chain carries TRBV5-4 and TRBJ2-1; no definite D call. The CDR3 is 13 amino acids. With 4 bases removed from V and 7 bases from J, the gap between germline ends came to 12 bases. Germline assignment: CDR1 SGHNT and CDR2 YYREEE (reference sequence). The CDR3 bases are TGTGCCAGCAGCCCCATGGGTCGAAATGAGCAGTTCTTC. Translation: CASSPMGRNEQFF.

The CDR3 region has the DNA TGTGCCAGCAGCTTGGACAGGGCTTGGACTGAAGCTTTCTTT. It specifies CASSLDRAWTEAFF. The chain carries TRBV5-6 and TRBJ1-1, with D tentatively TRBD1 (6 bases). Looked up from germline, CDR1 is SGHDT and CDR2 is YYEEEE. The length of the CDR3 is 14 residues. V gave up 0 bases and J gave up 5 bases, with 11 bases separating them.

CDR3 in DNA: TGTGCCAGCAGTTCCCCTGGACAGGCCATGGGGCCCGAGCAGTACTTC. It codes for CASSSPGQAMGPEQYF. The V call is TRBV28, the J call TRBJ2-7; 7 bases match TRBD1. The CDR3 extends over 16 amino acids. V trimming: 4 bases; J trimming: 6 bases; junction bases outside the gene matches: 15. Germline-derived CDR1 and CDR2 are MDHEN and SYDVKM.

Ten or more counts support this clone. At the DNA level, this CDR3 is encoded by other sequences in the same sample as well. The J gene is TRBJ2-6, the V gene TRBV5-1; no clear D gene. The germline gives CDR1 SGHRS, CDR2 YFSETQ. V was trimmed by 0 bases and J by 0 bases, leaving 1 base between them. CDR3 size: 14 residues. CDR3 bases: TGCGCCAGCAGCTTGGGCTCTGGGGCCAACGTCCTGACTTTC. This translates into CASSLGSGANVLTF.

The chain uses TRBV5-1 and TRBJ2-5; D gene unclear. The germline V gene encodes CDR1 SGHRS and CDR2 YFSETQ. The length of the CDR3 is 17 residues. Trimming shortened V by 3 bases and J by 1 base, and 19 bases separated the two germline ends. CDR3 protein: CASSYPQVMGGQETQYF. The DNA for the CDR3 is TGCGCCAGCAGCTACCCCCAGGTAATGGGTGGCCAAGAGACCCAGTACTTC.

Note on this clone: Other DNA sequences in the same sample also yield this CDR3. This rearrangement joins TRBV18 to TRBJ1-3; 12 positions match TRBD1. The CDR3 totals 16 residues. The germline CDR1 and CDR2 sequences are KGHSH and LQKENI. With V trimmed by 6 bases and J by 1 base, 4 bases remained unmatched. The CDR3 DNA is TGTGCCAGCTCCCCGGGACAGGGGGCTTCTGGAAACACCATATATTTT. This codes for CASSPGQGASGNTIYF.

V gene TRBV28 combines with J gene TRBJ2-7; maybe TRBD1 (6 bases). V lost 7 bases, J lost 4 bases, and 11 bases lay in between. This CDR3 has 12 residues. The germline V gene encodes CDR1 MDHEN and CDR2 SYDVKM. The CDR3 sequence: CASTQGGYEQYF. The CDR3 DNA is TGTGCCAGCACCCAAGGGGGATACGAGCAGTACTTC.

The V and J genes are TRBV7-8 and TRBJ1-2, with D possibly being TRBD1 (5 bases). Trimming took 5 bases from V and 6 from J, leaving 16 bases between them. The CDR3 is 14 amino acids. The V gene's germline CDR1 is SGHVS and CDR2 FQNEAQ. The CDR3: CASSPAVMGDGYTF. The CDR3 nucleotides read TGTGCCAGCAGCCCCGCGGTAATGGGGGATGGCTACACCTTC.

The chain employs TRBV28 and TRBJ2-1, with 11 bases identical to TRBD2. J was trimmed by 4 bases and V by 5 bases; bases with no gene match: 10. Germline loops: CDR1 MDHEN, CDR2 SYDVKM. The CDR3 has 17 residues. For the CDR3, the DNA is TGTGCCAGCAGTCTACACTCGGGACTAGCGGCGTACAATGAGCAGTTCTTC. Residues: CASSLHSGLAAYNEQFF. Looking up the rest from reference TRBV28 and TRBJ2-1 gives the full variable domain: DVKVTQSSRYLVKRTGEKVFLECVQDMDHENMFWYRQDPGLGLRLIYFSYDVKMKEKGDIPEGYSVSREKKERFSLILESASTNQTSMYLCASSLHSGLAAYNEQFFGPGTRLTVL.

A remark on this clone: Its ends do not fully match the called genes, so a read error is possible. This sequence joins TRBV5-1 and TRBJ2-3; 15 nucleotides agree with TRBD2. This CDR3 has 17 residues. The V gene's germline CDR1 is SGHRS and CDR2 YFSETQ. CDR3 protein: CASSPGTSGRYTDTQCF. CDR3 coding DNA: TGCGCCAGCAGCCCCGGGACTAGCGGGAGGTACACAGATACGCAGTGTTTT.

This rearrangement joins TRBV6-5 to TRBJ1-2; 8 positions agree with TRBD1. Germline CDR1 MNHEY, CDR2 SVGAGI. V trimming: 5 bases; J trimming: 5 bases; junction bases outside the gene matches: 10. The CDR3 is made up of 15 amino acids. The CDR3 DNA follows: TGTGCCAGCAGTCCGACCCAGGGGGCAGGGTATGGCTACACCTTC. Translated, it gives CASSPTQGAGYGYTF.

V usage is TRBV6-1 and J usage is TRBJ1-2, with 7 nucleotides matching TRBD1. The CDR3 is made up of 16 amino acids. Germline trimming cut 4 bases from V and 2 bases from J; bases unmatched to any gene: 10. Germline V gene sequence: CDR1 MNHNS, CDR2 SASEGT. CDR3 sequence: CASSAPRQGANYGYTF. The CDR3 region has the DNA TGTGCCAGCAGTGCTCCCAGACAGGGAGCGAACTATGGCTACACCTTC.

The chain joins TRBV9 to TRBJ2-5; no firm D call. V was clipped by 2 bases and J by 0 bases, with 11 bases between them. There are 15 residues in the CDR3. Germline CDR1 reads SGDLS; CDR2 reads YYNGEE. The CDR3, as DNA: TGTGCCAGCAGCGTTCGGGTGGGGAACCAAGAGACCCAGTACTTC. It encodes CASSVRVGNQETQYF.

V and J are TRBV29-1 and TRBJ2-3, with 7 bases lining up with TRBD2. V shed 1 base and J 4 bases; nucleotides not matched to a gene: 2. The CDR3 spans 13 residues. CDR1 and CDR2 from the germline V gene are SQVTM and ANQGSEA. The CDR3 DNA sequence: TGCAGCGTTGAAGGTGCGGGAGCAGATACGCAGTATTTT. This translates into CSVEGAGADTQYF.

The chain recombines TRBV4-1 with TRBJ2-3; D call uncertain. This CDR3 has 16 residues. V was clipped by 3 bases and J by 1 base, with 14 bases between them. Germline-derived CDR1 and CDR2 are MGHRA and YSYEKL. The CDR3 DNA follows: TGCGCCAGCAGCCAGGCAGCGTCCCGGGGCACAGATACGCAGTATTTT. This sequence encodes CASSQAASRGTDTQYF.

The chain combines TRBV4-1 with TRBJ2-7, with D perhaps TRBD1 (7 bases). The CDR3 contains 15 residues. Germline CDR1 and CDR2: MGHRA and YSYEKL. Deletions cut 1 base from V and 2 bases from J, with 12 bases between. This chain's CDR3 is CASSQGQGGTYEQYF. DNA of the CDR3: TGCGCCAGCAGCCAAGGACAGGGAGGTACCTACGAGCAGTACTTC.

The genes are TRBV4-3 and TRBJ2-4; D is undetermined. The CDR3 totals 14 residues. CDR1 is LGHNA, CDR2 YSLEER, per germline. V was cut by 0 bases and J by 7 bases, with 10 bases left in between. The CDR3 nucleotides read TGCGCCAGCAGCCAAGATCGTCAAGGGAACATTCAGTACTTC. Translated: CASSQDRQGNIQYF.

The chain recombines TRBV12-5 with TRBJ2-7, with D maybe TRBD2 (5 bases). Germline-derived CDR1 and CDR2 are LGHNT and FRNRAP. The CDR3 is 12 amino acids. Trimming took off 6 bases at V and 7 bases at J, with 13 bases between the two ends. The CDR3 region is CASGRALWEQYF. The CDR3 DNA is TGTGCTAGTGGGAGGGCCCTCTGGGAGCAGTACTTC.

V is TRBV7-9 and J is TRBJ2-3; 14 bases fit TRBD2. The trim removed 6 bases at V and 6 bases at J, leaving 8 bases unmatched. The germline V gene encodes CDR1 SEHNR and CDR2 FQNEAQ (reference sequence). The CDR3 consists of 16 residues. CDR3 amino acids: CASSPGLAGVADTQYF. DNA of the CDR3: TGTGCCAGCAGTCCGGGACTAGCGGGAGTAGCGGATACGCAGTATTTT. The variable domain in full, completed from reference TRBV7-9 and TRBJ2-3, reads DTGVSQNPRHKITKRGQNVTFRCDPISEHNRLYWYRQTLGQGPEFLTYFQNEAQLEKSRLLSDRFSAERPKGSFSTLEIQRTEQGDSAMYLCASSPGLAGVADTQYFGPGTRLTVL.

V is TRBV6-5 and J is TRBJ2-7, with a possible D match to TRBD1 (6 bases). The germline CDR1 and CDR2 sequences are MNHEY and SVGAGI. The CDR3 has 13 amino acids. Trimming left V 6 bases short and J 4 bases short, with 13 bases between. CDR3 region: CASRIGTFYEQYF. The CDR3 region has the DNA TGTGCCAGCAGGATTGGGACATTTTACGAGCAGTACTTC.